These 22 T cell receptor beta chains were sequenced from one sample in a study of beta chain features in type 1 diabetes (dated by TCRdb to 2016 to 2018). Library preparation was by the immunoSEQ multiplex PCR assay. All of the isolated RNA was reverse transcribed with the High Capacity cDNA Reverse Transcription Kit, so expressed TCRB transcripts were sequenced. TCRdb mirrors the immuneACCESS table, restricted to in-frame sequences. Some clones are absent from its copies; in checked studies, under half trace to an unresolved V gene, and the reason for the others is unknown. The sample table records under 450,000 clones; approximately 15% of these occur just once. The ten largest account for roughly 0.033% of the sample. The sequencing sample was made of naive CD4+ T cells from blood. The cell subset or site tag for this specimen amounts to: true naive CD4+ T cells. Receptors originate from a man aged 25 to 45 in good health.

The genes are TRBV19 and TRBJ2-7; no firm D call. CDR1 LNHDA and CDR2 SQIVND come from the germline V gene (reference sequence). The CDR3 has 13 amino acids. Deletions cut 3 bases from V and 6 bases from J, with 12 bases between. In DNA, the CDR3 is TGTGCCAGTAGTATGCTGGGATCGAGCGAGCAGTACGTC. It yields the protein CASSMLGSSEQYV.

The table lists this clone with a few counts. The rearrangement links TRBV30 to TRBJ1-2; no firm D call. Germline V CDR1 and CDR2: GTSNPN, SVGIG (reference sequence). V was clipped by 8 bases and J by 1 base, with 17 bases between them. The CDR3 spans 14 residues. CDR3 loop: CAGWTVRNNYGYTF. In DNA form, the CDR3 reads TGTGCCGGATGGACGGTTCGCAATAACTATGGCTACACCTTC.

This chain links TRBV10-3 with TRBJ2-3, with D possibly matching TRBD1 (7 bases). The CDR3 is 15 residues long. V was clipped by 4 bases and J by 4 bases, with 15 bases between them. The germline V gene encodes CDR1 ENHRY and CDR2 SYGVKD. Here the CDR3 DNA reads TGTGCCATCAGTGTCAACAGGGGAGGCCCAGATACGCAGTATTTT. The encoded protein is CAISVNRGGPDTQYF.

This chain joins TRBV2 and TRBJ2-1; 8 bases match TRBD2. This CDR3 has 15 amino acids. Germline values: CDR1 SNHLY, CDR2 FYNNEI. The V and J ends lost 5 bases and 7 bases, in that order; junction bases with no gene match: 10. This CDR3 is CASSPGLGYRNEQFF. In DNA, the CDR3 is TGTGCCAGCAGTCCGGGACTAGGGTACAGGAATGAGCAGTTCTTC.

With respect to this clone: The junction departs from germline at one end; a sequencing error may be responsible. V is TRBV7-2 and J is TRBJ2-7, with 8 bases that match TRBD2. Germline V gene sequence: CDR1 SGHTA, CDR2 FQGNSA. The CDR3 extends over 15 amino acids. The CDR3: CASRLAGTSSYEQYF. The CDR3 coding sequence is TGTGCCAGCAGGTTAGCGGGGACAAGCTCCTACGAGCAGTACTTC.

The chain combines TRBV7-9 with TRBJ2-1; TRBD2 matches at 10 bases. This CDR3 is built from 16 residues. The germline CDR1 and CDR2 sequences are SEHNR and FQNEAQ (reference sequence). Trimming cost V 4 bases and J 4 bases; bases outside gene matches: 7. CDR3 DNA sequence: TGTGCCAGCAGCTCTCTAGCGGGAGAAGGATACAATGAGCAGTTCTTC. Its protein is CASSSLAGEGYNEQFF.

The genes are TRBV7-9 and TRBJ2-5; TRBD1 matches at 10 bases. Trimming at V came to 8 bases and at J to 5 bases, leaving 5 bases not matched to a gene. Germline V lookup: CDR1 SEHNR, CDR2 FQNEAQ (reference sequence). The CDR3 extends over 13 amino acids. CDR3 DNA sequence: TGTGCCAGCGGGGACAGGGGAGGGGAGACCCAGTACTTC. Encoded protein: CASGDRGGETQYF.

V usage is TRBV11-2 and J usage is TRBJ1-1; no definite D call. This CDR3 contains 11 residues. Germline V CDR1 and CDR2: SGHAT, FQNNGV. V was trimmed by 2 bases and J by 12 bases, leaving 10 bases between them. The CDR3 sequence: CASSLSNQPFF. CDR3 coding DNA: TGTGCCAGCAGCTTAAGTAATCAGCCTTTCTTT.

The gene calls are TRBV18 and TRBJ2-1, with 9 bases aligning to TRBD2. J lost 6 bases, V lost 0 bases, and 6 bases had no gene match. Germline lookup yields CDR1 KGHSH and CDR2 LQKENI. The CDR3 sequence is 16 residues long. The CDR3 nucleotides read TGTGCCAGCTCACCACCTAGTAGCGGGAGTTTCAATGAGCAGTTCTTC. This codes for CASSPPSSGSFNEQFF. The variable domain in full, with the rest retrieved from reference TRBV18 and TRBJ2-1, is NAGVMQNPRHLVRRRGQEARLRCSPMKGHSHVYWYRQLPEEGLKFMVYLQKENIIDESGMPKERFSAEFPKEGPSILRIQQVVRGDSAAYFCASSPPSSGSFNEQFFGPGTRLTVL.

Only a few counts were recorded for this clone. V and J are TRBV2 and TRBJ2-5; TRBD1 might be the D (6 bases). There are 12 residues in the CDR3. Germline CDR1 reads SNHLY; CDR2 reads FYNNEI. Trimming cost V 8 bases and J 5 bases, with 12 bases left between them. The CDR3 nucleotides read TGTGCCAGCCAAGGGGGATTGGAGACCCAGTACTTC. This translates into CASQGGLETQYF.

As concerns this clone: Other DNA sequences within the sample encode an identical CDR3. The CDR3 loop reads CASSSRYEQYF. The CDR3, as DNA: TGTGCCAGCTCCTCTCGTTACGAGCAGTACTTC. The chain links TRBV18 to TRBJ2-7; no definite D call. The CDR3 consists of 11 residues. The V gene lost 6 bases and the J gene lost 4 bases, with 7 bases spanning the gap. Germline V CDR1 and CDR2: KGHSH, LQKENI.

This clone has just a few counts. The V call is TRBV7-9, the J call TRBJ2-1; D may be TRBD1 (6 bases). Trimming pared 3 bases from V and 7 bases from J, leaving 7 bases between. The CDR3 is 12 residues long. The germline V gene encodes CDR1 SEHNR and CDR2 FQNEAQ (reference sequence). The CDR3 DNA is TGTGCCAGCAGCTTTAGGGGGAATGAGCAGTTCTTC. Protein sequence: CASSFRGNEQFF. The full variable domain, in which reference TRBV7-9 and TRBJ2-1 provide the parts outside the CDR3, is DTGVSQNPRHKITKRGQNVTFRCDPISEHNRLYWYRQTLGQGPEFLTYFQNEAQLEKSRLLSDRFSAERPKGSFSTLEIQRTEQGDSAMYLCASSFRGNEQFFGPGTRLTVL.

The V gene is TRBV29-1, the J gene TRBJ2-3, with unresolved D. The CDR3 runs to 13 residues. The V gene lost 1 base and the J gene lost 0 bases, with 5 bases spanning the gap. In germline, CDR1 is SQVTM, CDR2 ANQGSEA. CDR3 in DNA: TGCAGCGTTGAAGGTTTTAGCACAGATACGCAGTATTTT. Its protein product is CSVEGFSTDTQYF.

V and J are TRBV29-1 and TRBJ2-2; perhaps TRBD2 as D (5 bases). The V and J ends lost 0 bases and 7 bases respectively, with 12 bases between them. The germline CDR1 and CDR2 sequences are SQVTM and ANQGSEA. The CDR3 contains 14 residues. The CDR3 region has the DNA TGCAGCGTTGAAGAAGAGCGGTTTGGCGGGGAGCTGTTTTTT. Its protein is CSVEEERFGGELFF.

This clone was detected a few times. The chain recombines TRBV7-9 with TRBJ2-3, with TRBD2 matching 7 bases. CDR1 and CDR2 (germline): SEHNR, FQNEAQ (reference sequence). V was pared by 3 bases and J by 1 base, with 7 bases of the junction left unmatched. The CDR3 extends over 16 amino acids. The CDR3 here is CASSFRLAGGTDTQYF. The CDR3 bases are TGTGCCAGCAGCTTCCGCCTGGCGGGGGGCACAGATACGCAGTATTTT.

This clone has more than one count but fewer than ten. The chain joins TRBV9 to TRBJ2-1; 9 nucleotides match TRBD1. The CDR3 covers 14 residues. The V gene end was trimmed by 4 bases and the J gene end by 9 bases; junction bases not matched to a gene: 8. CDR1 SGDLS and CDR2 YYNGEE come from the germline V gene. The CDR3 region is CASSLQGAWGEQFF. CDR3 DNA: TGTGCCAGCAGCCTACAGGGGGCCTGGGGTGAGCAGTTCTTC.

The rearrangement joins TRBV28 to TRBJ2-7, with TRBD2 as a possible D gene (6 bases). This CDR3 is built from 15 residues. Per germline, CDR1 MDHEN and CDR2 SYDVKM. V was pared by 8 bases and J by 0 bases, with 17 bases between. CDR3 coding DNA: TGTGCCAGCGGAGGGAGGACTGCCGTCTCCTACGAGCAGTACGTC. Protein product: CASGGRTAVSYEQYV.

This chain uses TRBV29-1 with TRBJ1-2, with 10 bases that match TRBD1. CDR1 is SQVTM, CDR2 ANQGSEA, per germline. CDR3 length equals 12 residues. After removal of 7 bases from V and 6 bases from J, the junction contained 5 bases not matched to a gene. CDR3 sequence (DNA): TGCAGCGCTGTGGGACAGGGGAATGGCTACACCTTC. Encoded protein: CSAVGQGNGYTF.

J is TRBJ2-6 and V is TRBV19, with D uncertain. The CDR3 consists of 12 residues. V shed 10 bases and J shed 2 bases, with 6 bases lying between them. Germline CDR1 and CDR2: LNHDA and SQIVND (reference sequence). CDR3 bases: TGTGCCACTTCTCCTGGGGCCAACGTCCTGACTTTC. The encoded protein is CATSPGANVLTF.

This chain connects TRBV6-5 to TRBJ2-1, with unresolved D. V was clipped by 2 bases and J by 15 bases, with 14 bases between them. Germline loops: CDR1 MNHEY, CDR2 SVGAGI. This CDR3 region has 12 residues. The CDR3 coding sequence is TGTGCCAGCAGTTACCCCGCTGGGGTGCGGTTCTTC. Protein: CASSYPAGVRFF.

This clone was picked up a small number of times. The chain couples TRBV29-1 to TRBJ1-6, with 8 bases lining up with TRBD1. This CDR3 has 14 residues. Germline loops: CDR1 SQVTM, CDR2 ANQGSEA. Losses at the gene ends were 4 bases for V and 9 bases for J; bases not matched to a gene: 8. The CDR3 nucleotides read TGCAGCGTTGCCCAGGGGGCCGGTGGTTCACCCCTCCACTTT. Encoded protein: CSVAQGAGGSPLHF.

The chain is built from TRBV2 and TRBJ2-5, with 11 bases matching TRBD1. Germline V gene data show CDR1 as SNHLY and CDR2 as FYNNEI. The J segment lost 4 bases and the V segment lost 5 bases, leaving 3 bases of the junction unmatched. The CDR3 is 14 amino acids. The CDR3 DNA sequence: TGTGCCAGCAGTACGGACAGGGGGCGAGAGACCCAGTACTTC. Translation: CASSTDRGRETQYF.